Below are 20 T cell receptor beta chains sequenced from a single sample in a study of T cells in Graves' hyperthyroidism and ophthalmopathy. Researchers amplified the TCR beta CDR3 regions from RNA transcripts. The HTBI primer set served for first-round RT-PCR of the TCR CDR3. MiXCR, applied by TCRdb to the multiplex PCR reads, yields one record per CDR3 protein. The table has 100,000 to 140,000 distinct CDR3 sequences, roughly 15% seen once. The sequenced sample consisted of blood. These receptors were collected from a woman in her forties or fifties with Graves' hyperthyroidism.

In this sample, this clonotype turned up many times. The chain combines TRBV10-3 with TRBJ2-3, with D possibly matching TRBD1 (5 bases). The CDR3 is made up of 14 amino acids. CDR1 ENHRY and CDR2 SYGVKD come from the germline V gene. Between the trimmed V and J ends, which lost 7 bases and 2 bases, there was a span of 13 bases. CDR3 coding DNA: TGTGCCATCACCAGACAGTCCACCACAGATACGCAGTATTTT. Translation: CAITRQSTTDTQYF.

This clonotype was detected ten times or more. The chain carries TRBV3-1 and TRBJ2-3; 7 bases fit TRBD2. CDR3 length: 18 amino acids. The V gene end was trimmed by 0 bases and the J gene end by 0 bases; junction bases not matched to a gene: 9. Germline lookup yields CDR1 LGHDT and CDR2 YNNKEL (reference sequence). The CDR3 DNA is TGTGCCAGCAGCCAAGATCTGGCGGGAGAGACTAGCACAGATACGCAGTATTTT. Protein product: CASSQDLAGETSTDTQYF.

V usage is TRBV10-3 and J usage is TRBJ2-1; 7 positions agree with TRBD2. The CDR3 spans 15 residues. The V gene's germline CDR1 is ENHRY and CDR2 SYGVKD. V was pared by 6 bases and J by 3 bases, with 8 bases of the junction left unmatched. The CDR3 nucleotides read TGTGCCATCAGAGGTGAGGGAGGGATCTACAATGAGCAGTTCTTC. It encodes CAIRGEGGIYNEQFF.

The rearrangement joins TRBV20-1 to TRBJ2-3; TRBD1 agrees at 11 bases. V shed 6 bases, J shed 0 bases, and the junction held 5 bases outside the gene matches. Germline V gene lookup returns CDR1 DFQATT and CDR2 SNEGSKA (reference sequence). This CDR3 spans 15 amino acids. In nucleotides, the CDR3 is TGCAGTGCGGAGGACAGGGGGCGCAGCACAGATACGCAGTATTTT. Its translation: CSAEDRGRSTDTQYF.

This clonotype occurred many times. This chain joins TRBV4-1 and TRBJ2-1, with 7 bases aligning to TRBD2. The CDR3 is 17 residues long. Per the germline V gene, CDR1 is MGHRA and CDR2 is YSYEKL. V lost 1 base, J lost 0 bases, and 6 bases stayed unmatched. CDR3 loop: CASSQVLSGASYNEQFF. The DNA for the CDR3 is TGCGCCAGCAGCCAAGTACTGAGCGGGGCCTCCTACAATGAGCAGTTCTTC.

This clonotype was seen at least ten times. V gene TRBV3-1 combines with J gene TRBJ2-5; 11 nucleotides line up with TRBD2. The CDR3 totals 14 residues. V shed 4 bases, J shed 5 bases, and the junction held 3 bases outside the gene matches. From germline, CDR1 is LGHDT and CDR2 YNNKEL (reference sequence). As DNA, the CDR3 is TGTGCCAGCAGCCCCGGGACTAGCGGTGAGACCCAGTACTTC. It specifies CASSPGTSGETQYF.

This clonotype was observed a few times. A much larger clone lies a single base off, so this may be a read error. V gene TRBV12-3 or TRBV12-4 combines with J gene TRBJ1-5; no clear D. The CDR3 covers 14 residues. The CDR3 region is CASSFGASNQPRHF. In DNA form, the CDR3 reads TGTGCCAGCAGTTTCGGCGCGAGCAATCAGCCCCGGCATTTT.

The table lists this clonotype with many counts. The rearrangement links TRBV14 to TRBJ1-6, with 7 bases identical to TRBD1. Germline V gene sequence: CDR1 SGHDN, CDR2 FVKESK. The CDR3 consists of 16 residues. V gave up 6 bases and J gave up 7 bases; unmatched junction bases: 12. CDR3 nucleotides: TGTGCCAGCAGAGAACAGGGGACGATACCAAATTCACCCCTCCACTTT. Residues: CASREQGTIPNSPLHF.

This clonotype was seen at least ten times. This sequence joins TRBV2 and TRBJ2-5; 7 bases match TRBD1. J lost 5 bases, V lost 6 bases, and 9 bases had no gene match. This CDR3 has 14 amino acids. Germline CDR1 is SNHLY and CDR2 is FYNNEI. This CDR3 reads CASRRVRQGETQYF. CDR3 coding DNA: TGTGCCAGCAGAAGAGTGAGACAGGGCGAGACCCAGTACTTC. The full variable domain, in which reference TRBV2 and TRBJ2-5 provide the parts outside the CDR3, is EPEVTQTPSHQVTQMGQEVILRCVPISNHLYFYWYRQILGQKVEFLVSFYNNEISEKSEIFDDQFSVERPDGSNFTLKIRSTKLEDSAMYFCASRRVRQGETQYFGPGTRLLVL.

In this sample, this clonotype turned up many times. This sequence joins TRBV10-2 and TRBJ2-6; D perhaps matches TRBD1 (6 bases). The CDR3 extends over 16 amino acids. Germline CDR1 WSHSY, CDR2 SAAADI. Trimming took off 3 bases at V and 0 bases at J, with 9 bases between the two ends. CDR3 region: CASSDPGASGANVLTF. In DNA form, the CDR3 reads TGCGCCAGCAGTGACCCAGGGGCCTCTGGGGCCAACGTCCTGACTTTC.

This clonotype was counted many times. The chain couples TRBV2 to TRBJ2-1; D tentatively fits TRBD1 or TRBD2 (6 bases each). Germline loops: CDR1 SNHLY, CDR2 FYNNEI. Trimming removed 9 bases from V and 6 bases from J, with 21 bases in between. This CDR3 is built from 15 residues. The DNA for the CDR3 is TGTGCCAGTTCGGTAGGGGGGCTTCTGGGCAATGAGCAGTTCTTC. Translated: CASSVGGLLGNEQFF.

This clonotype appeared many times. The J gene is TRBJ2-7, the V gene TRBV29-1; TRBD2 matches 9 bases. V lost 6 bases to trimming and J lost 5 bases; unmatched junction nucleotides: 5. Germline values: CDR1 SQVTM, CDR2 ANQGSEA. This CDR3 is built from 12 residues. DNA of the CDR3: TGCAGCGTACTAGCGGGTTGGAACGAGCAGTACTTC. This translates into CSVLAGWNEQYF.

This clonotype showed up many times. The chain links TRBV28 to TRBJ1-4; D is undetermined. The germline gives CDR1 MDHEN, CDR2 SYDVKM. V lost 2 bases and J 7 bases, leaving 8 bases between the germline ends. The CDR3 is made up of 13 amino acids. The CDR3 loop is CASSLPGREKLFF. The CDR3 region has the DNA TGTGCCAGCAGTTTACCCGGGCGTGAAAAACTGTTTTTT.

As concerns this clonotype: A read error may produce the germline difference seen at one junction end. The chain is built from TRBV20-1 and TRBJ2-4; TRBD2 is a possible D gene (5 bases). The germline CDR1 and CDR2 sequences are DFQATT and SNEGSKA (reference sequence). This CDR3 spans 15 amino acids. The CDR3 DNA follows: TGCAGTGCTACTTTAAGAATTCTAGCCAAAAGCATTCAGTACTTC. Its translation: CSATLRILAKSIQYF.

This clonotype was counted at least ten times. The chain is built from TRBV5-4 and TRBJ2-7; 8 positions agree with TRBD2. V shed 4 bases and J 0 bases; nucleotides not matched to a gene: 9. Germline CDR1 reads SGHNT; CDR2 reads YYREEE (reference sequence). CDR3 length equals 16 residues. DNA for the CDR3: TGTGCCAGCAGCGGCACCAAGCGGGAGCACTCCTACGAGCAGTACTTC. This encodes CASSGTKREHSYEQYF.

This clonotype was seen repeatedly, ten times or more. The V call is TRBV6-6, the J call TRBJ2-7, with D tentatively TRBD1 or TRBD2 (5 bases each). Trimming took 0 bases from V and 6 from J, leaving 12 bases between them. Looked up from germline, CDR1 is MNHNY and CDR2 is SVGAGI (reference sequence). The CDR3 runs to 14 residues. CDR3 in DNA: TGTGCCAGCAGTTACTCCGGGACGGCGAGCGAGCAGTACGTC. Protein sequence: CASSYSGTASEQYV.

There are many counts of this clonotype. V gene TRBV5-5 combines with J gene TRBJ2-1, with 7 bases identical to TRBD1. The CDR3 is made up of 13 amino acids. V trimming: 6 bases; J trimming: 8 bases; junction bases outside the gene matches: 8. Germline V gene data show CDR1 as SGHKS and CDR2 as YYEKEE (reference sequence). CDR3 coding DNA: TGTGCCAGCATCCAACAGGGGAACCATGAGCAGTTCTTC. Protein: CASIQQGNHEQFF.

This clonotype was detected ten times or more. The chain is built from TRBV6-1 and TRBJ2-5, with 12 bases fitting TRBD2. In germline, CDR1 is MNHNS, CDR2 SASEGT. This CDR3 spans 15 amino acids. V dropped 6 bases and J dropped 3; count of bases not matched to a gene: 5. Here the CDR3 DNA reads TGTGCCAGCAGACACGGACTAGCGGGAAAAGAGACCCAGTACTTC. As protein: CASRHGLAGKETQYF.

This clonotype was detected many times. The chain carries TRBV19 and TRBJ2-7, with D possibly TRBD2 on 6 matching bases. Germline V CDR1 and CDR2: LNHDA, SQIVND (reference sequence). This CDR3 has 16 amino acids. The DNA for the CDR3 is TGTGCGCCTGGTGGCTCGGGGGATCTCGCCAGGCGCGAGCAGTACGTC. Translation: CAPGGSGDLARREQYV.

The CDR3, as DNA: TGCAGTGCCCCCGGGACCGGGACTAGCGTGAGGGAGCAGTTCTTC. This sequence encodes CSAPGTGTSVREQFF. This chain links TRBV20-1 with TRBJ2-1; 10 bases are a match to TRBD2. The length of the CDR3 is 15 residues. V was clipped by 6 bases and J by 10 bases; unmatched bases: 15. CDR1 DFQATT and CDR2 SNEGSKA come from the germline V gene (reference sequence).